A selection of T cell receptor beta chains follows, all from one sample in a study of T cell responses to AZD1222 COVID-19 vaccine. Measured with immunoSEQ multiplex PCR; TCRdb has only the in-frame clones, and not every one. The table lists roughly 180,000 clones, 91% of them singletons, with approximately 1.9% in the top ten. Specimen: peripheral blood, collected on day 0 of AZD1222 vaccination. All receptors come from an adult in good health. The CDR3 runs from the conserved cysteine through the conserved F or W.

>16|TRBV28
CASSLPDRGSYNEQFF
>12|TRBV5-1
CAIRDRAGEAFF
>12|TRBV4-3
CASSQDGVPLHF
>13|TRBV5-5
CASSLPGAYEQYF
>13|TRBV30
CAWSNGLNTEAFF
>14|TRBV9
CASSRGVSNQPQHF
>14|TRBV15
CATSRELKDTEAFF
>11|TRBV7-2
CASPSTDTQYF
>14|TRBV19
CASRVDGLNTEAFF
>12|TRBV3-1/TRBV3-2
CASSRQPNGYTF
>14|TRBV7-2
CASSDPGPWQGYTF
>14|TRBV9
CASSTNVQGRGYTF
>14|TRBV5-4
CASSLGVANYGYTF
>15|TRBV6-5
CASSPLTGGNQPQHF
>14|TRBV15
CATSRDRGRGTQYF
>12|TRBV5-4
CASSLAGEKLFF
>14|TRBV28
CASSETLRDTEAFF
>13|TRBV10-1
CASSDNINQPQHF
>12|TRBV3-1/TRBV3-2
CASSQDGADQFF
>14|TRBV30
CAWSVQGGGQPQHF
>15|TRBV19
CASSIRVPLRYGYTF
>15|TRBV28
CASSLRRGPWYGYTF
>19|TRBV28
CASSLVGGTGTLLNYGYTF